The next 20 T cell receptor beta chains were all read from a single sample in a study of T-cell memory formation after mild COVID-19. TCRdb called the 5' RACE reads again in MiXCR, with one record for every CDR3 protein. The sample includes more than 15,000 distinct CDR3 sequences, roughly 25% of them seen just once. Sequenced: PBMCs or a T cell subset sorted from them (not recorded which). The source of these receptors is a man younger than 35 who had mild COVID-19 (a few samples of this study predate the infection). Cell type and time point are not known.

This clonotype was found a few times. This sequence joins TRBV12-3 or TRBV12-4 and TRBJ2-7, with 10 bases aligning to TRBD1. V trimming: 5 bases; J trimming: 5 bases; junction bases outside the gene matches: 3. The CDR3 covers 13 residues. The CDR3 spells CASSLGTGDEQYF. The CDR3 region has the DNA TGTGCCAGCAGTCTCGGGACAGGGGACGAGCAGTACTTC.

This clonotype was observed at least ten times. The genes are TRBV10-2 and TRBJ2-3, with 10 bases that match TRBD2. The CDR3 covers 19 residues. V trimming: 3 bases; J trimming: 3 bases; junction bases outside the gene matches: 15. CDR1 and CDR2 from the germline V gene are WSHSY and SAAADI. CDR3 DNA sequence: TGCGCCAGCAGTGACGCACCCGGGGTTCTAGCGGGAGTTACAGATACGCAGTATTTT. It specifies CASSDAPGVLAGVTDTQYF.

This clonotype occurred many times. The gene calls are TRBV27 and TRBJ2-7; 7 bases are a match to TRBD2. V trimming: 0 bases; J trimming: 2 bases; junction bases outside the gene matches: 4. The CDR3 sequence is 15 residues long. The germline V gene encodes CDR1 MNHEY and CDR2 SMNVEV (reference sequence). Here the CDR3 reads CASSLSSSGTYEQYF. The CDR3 DNA is TGTGCCAGCAGTTTATCGTCGAGCGGGACCTACGAGCAGTACTTC.

This clonotype was detected many times. CDR3 coding DNA: TGCGCCAGCCGGTATAGGGGGCCAGAGACCCAGTACTTC. Its protein is CASRYRGPETQYF. This chain connects TRBV5-1 to TRBJ2-5, with 7 positions matching TRBD1. V shed 7 bases and J 4 bases; nucleotides not matched to a gene: 7. This CDR3 comprises 13 residues. Germline V gene sequence: CDR1 SGHRS, CDR2 YFSETQ.

This clonotype was seen at least ten times. This rearrangement joins TRBV20-1 to TRBJ2-2; D unclear. The germline V and J ends were trimmed by 5 bases and 2 bases, with 12 bases remaining between them. The CDR3 covers 14 residues. Germline values: CDR1 DFQATT, CDR2 SNEGSKA (reference sequence). In nucleotides, the CDR3 is TGCAGTGCTTGGGATCCGCAAAACACCGGGGAGCTGTTTTTT. Its protein product is CSAWDPQNTGELFF.

This clonotype was observed a handful of times. The chain joins TRBV2 to TRBJ2-1; 8 nucleotides line up with TRBD1. V was pared by 0 bases and J by 6 bases, with 13 bases of the junction left unmatched. The germline V gene has CDR1 SNHLY and CDR2 FYNNEI. The CDR3 runs to 18 residues. The chain's CDR3 is CASSEAVAGGYYINEQFF. CDR3 nucleotide sequence: TGTGCCAGCAGTGAAGCGGTGGCAGGGGGCTACTATATCAATGAGCAGTTCTTC.

The J gene is TRBJ2-7, the V gene TRBV18; TRBD1 aligns across 9 bases. Losses at the gene ends were 3 bases for V and 3 bases for J; bases not matched to a gene: 9. Germline V gene data show CDR1 as KGHSH and CDR2 as LQKENI. This CDR3 is 16 amino acids long. In nucleotides, the CDR3 is TGTGCCAGCTCACCTACCGGGACAGGGCAACTCTACGAGCAGTACTTC. It specifies CASSPTGTGQLYEQYF.

Only a few counts were recorded for this clonotype. The J gene is TRBJ2-1, the V gene TRBV12-3 or TRBV12-4, with 12 positions matching TRBD2. V was pared by 7 bases and J by 4 bases, with 5 bases of the junction left unmatched. The CDR3 is 15 amino acids. The CDR3 DNA is TGTGCCAGCACCTTACTAGCGGGGGGTTACAATGAGCAGTTCTTC. It codes for CASTLLAGGYNEQFF.

The chain has TRBV5-1 and TRBJ2-1; TRBD2 is a possible D gene (5 bases). V was trimmed by 7 bases and J by 5 bases, leaving 16 bases between them. Germline loops: CDR1 SGHRS, CDR2 YFSETQ. This CDR3 has 14 residues. The CDR3 sequence: CASGLYGVDNEQFF. Here the CDR3 DNA reads TGCGCCAGCGGGCTTTACGGGGTCGACAATGAGCAGTTCTTC.

This clonotype occurred many times. CDR3 region: CASRAGRDTGELFF. The CDR3 coding sequence is TGTGCCAGCCGGGCGGGGCGAGACACCGGGGAGCTGTTTTTT. This rearrangement joins TRBV2 to TRBJ2-2; a possible D gene is TRBD2 (6 bases). CDR1 and CDR2 (germline): SNHLY, FYNNEI. V lost 8 bases and J lost 3, with 13 bases in between. CDR3 length equals 14 residues.

The gene calls are TRBV6-2 or TRBV6-3 and TRBJ2-7; D is unresolved. The V end was cut by 5 bases, the J end by 1 base, with 6 bases between. Germline V lookup: CDR1 MNHEY, CDR2 SVGEGT. There are 12 residues in the CDR3. The CDR3 loop is CASSLLSYEQYF. The CDR3 region has the DNA TGTGCCAGCAGTCTTCTATCCTACGAGCAGTACTTC.

This clonotype was counted between two and nine times. The chain carries TRBV7-9 and TRBJ1-2; D may be TRBD1 (6 bases). The CDR3 extends over 15 amino acids. Trimming removed 3 bases from V and 2 bases from J, with 13 bases in between. Germline assignment: CDR1 SEHNR and CDR2 FQNEAQ (reference sequence). This CDR3 reads CASSFTGFVNYGYTF. The CDR3 DNA reads TGTGCCAGCAGCTTTACAGGGTTTGTCAACTATGGCTACACCTTC.

V is TRBV4-3 and J is TRBJ2-7; 9 bases map to TRBD2. V was pared by 0 bases and J by 3 bases, with 9 bases of the junction left unmatched. Germline CDR1 and CDR2: LGHNA and YSLEER. The CDR3 loop spans 17 amino acids. The CDR3 loop is CASSQDQRGAWVYEQYF. The CDR3 coding sequence is TGCGCCAGCAGCCAAGATCAGCGGGGGGCTTGGGTCTACGAGCAGTACTTC.

In this sample, this clonotype turned up many times. J is TRBJ2-7 and V is TRBV5-6, with D maybe TRBD1 (5 bases). The V and J ends lost 2 bases and 1 base respectively, with 7 bases between them. Germline V gene data show CDR1 as SGHDT and CDR2 as YYEEEE. CDR3 length equals 13 residues. The CDR3 nucleotides are TGTGCCAGCAGCTTTCAGGGATCCTACGAGCAGTACGTC. Translated: CASSFQGSYEQYV.

The chain links TRBV3-1 to TRBJ1-5; the D gene is possibly TRBD1 (5 bases). CDR3 length equals 14 residues. In germline, CDR1 is LGHDT, CDR2 YNNKEL (reference sequence). The V end was cut by 5 bases, the J end by 6 bases, with 14 bases between. The CDR3 coding sequence is TGTGCCAGCAGCGAGAGGGGCGCTGGTCAGCCCCAGCATTTT. It encodes CASSERGAGQPQHF. The full variable domain, completed using reference TRBV3-1 and TRBJ1-5, is DTAVSQTPKYLVTQMGNDKSIKCEQNLGHDTMYWYKQDSKKFLKIMFSYNNKELIINETVPNRFSPKSPDKAHLNLHINSLELGDSAVYFCASSERGAGQPQHFGDGTRLSIL.

This clonotype was seen ten or more times. The rearrangement uses TRBV6-2 or TRBV6-3 and TRBJ2-7; perhaps TRBD1 as D (6 bases). Trimming took 5 bases from V and 4 from J, leaving 24 bases between them. The CDR3 totals 17 residues. CDR1 is MNHEY and CDR2 is SVGEGT in the germline V gene. CDR3 sequence reads: CASSHTYGTPFPYEQYV. CDR3 nucleotides: TGTGCCAGCAGTCACACCTACGGGACACCCTTCCCGTACGAGCAGTACGTC.

This clonotype was seen only a few times. The chain joins TRBV7-2 to TRBJ2-2; 8 nucleotides match TRBD1. The CDR3 sequence is 17 residues long. In germline, CDR1 is SGHTA, CDR2 FQGNSA. The trim removed 5 bases at V and 7 bases at J, leaving 15 bases unmatched. CDR3 nucleotides: TGTGCCAGCAGCCTCTCGGACAGGGACGTTAGGGTCGGGGAGCTGTTTTTT. Translating it yields CASSLSDRDVRVGELFF.

This clonotype occurred many times. The chain combines TRBV11-2 with TRBJ1-4, with a tentative D call TRBD1 (5 bases). Germline V lookup: CDR1 SGHAT, CDR2 FQNNGV. V was clipped by 6 bases and J by 14 bases, with 25 bases between them. The CDR3 is 15 amino acids. The CDR3 nucleotides are TGTGCCAGCAGGCCTCAGGGTCTCATCGGAAATAAGCTGTTTTTT. This gives the protein CASRPQGLIGNKLFF.

In its sample, this clonotype was seen many times. The chain joins TRBV12-3 or TRBV12-4 to TRBJ2-1, with a weak D call TRBD2 (5 bases). The CDR3 runs to 14 residues. Deletions cut 3 bases from V and 8 bases from J, with 14 bases between. CDR3 residues: CASSFILAADEQFF. The CDR3 DNA is TGTGCCAGCAGTTTCATCCTAGCAGCGGATGAGCAGTTCTTC.

The chain is built from TRBV7-9 and TRBJ2-7; 8 bases match TRBD2. The CDR3 runs 16 residues. Germline trimming cut 1 base from V and 1 base from J; bases unmatched to any gene: 6. Germline-derived CDR1 and CDR2 are SEHNR and FQNEAQ (reference sequence). The CDR3 coding sequence is TGTGCCAGCAGCTTAGGGGAGCGGGGGTCATCCTACGAGCAGTACTTC. It encodes CASSLGERGSSYEQYF.